The 7 T cell receptor beta chains presented below share a single source sample, sequenced in a study of blood T cell repertoires in COVID-19. The table came from immunoSEQ multiplex PCR; TCRdb's copy has only in-frame clones and leaves some out. The sample has around 84,000 clones, under 90% seen once. The sample was peripheral blood. These receptors all stem from a woman aged 40 to 50 with active or convalescent COVID-19.

The gene calls are TRBV11-3 and TRBJ1-2; D unclear. Trimming removed 5 bases at V and 7 bases at J, with 14 bases between. This CDR3 comprises 13 residues. CDR1 is SGHNT and CDR2 is YENEEA in the germline V gene. The DNA for the CDR3 is TGTGCCAGCAGCCCTACTGGACTTGGTGGCTACACCTTC. Its protein product is CASSPTGLGGYTF.

The CDR3 DNA is TGTGCCAGTAGTATAGTCCCTAGCGGGAGATATAATGAGCAGTTCTTC. As protein: CASSIVPSGRYNEQFF. The rearrangement uses TRBV19 and TRBJ2-1; 10 positions match TRBD2. The V gene end was trimmed by 1 base and the J gene end by 7 bases; junction bases not matched to a gene: 7. Germline V gene data show CDR1 as LNHDA and CDR2 as SQIVND (reference sequence). There are 16 residues in the CDR3.

This clone was detected many times. This chain uses TRBV5-4 with TRBJ1-4; TRBD1 is a possible D gene (5 bases). The V end lost 0 bases, the J end lost 5 bases, and 11 bases lay between the germline ends. Germline V gene lookup returns CDR1 SGHNT and CDR2 YYREEE (reference sequence). This CDR3 has 15 amino acids. The CDR3 reads CASSLDRRTNEKLFF. CDR3 in DNA: TGTGCCAGCAGCTTGGATAGACGGACAAATGAAAAACTGTTTTTT.

The V call is TRBV27, the J call TRBJ1-2; the match to TRBD1 covers 7 bases. The CDR3 consists of 15 residues. From germline, CDR1 is MNHEY and CDR2 SMNVEV (reference sequence). V trimming: 8 bases; J trimming: 3 bases; junction bases outside the gene matches: 12. This CDR3 is CASGDAGGGYYGYTF. The DNA of the CDR3 is TGTGCCAGCGGCGACGCAGGGGGAGGCTACTATGGCTACACCTTC.

CDR3 DNA: TGTGCCAGCAGCCAAGATACCGGGGTTGAAGCTTTCTTT. The encoded protein is CASSQDTGVEAFF. J is TRBJ1-1 and V is TRBV4-2; D is ambiguous. CDR1 is LGHNA and CDR2 is YNFKEQ in the germline V gene. V was trimmed by 0 bases and J by 7 bases, leaving 9 bases between them. The CDR3 length is 13 residues.

This rearrangement joins TRBV7-2 to TRBJ1-2; TRBD1 matches 7 bases. Germline CDR1 and CDR2: SGHTA and FQGNSA. The CDR3 runs to 16 residues. Trimming removed 3 bases from V and 1 base from J; junction bases left unmatched: 8. CDR3 region: CASSFPGTAFNYGYTF. The CDR3 DNA follows: TGTGCCAGCAGCTTCCCCGGGACAGCATTTAACTATGGCTACACCTTC.

The genes are TRBV24-1 and TRBJ1-5; tentative D call: TRBD1 (6 bases). This CDR3 is 14 amino acids long. V was clipped by 5 bases and J by 6 bases, with 13 bases between them. CDR1 and CDR2 (germline): KGHDR, SFDVKD. CDR3 sequence: CATSGTGKSQPQHF. DNA of the CDR3: TGTGCCACCAGTGGTACAGGGAAGAGTCAGCCCCAGCATTTT.